Each of the 27 T cell receptor beta chains below was sequenced from the same sample in a study of CD8 T cells in Susac syndrome. The RNA, roughly 0.5 to 1 ug, was put through reverse transcription using random hexamers. In TCRdb, the immunoSEQ multiplex PCR reads were re-called with MiXCR into one record per CDR3 protein. The table includes approximately 200,000 distinct CDR3 sequences, around 93% detected once. The source material was CD4+ T cells from PBMCs. These receptor sequences come from a human donor with multiple sclerosis.

V usage is TRBV4-2 and J usage is TRBJ2-6; TRBD1 aligns across 9 bases. CDR1 and CDR2 (germline): LGHNA, YNFKEQ. The CDR3 totals 19 residues. The ends lost 1 base at V and 0 bases at J; junction bases unmatched: 7. Written as DNA, the CDR3 is TGTGCCAGCAGCCAAGGGGTGGGACAGGGTGACTCTGGGGCCAACGTCCTGACTTTC. Translating gives CASSQGVGQGDSGANVLTF.

This rearrangement joins TRBV24-1 to TRBJ2-5, with 8 bases matching TRBD1. From germline, CDR1 is KGHDR and CDR2 SFDVKD. CDR3 length: 15 residues. Germline trimming cut 3 bases from V and 4 bases from J; bases unmatched to any gene: 6. The chain's CDR3 is CATSDPGQGRETQYF. In nucleotides, the CDR3 is TGTGCCACCAGTGATCCCGGACAGGGACGAGAGACCCAGTACTTC.

The chain is built from TRBV2 and TRBJ1-2, with D possibly being TRBD1 (5 bases). Trimming took off 4 bases at V and 8 bases at J, with 11 bases between the two ends. The CDR3 is 12 residues long. CDR1 is SNHLY and CDR2 is FYNNEI in the germline V gene. In nucleotides, the CDR3 is TGTGCCAGCAGTGCCGGGGGTGGCGGCTACACCTTC. Translating it yields CASSAGGGGYTF.

CDR3 loop: CASSREGGFLKAFF. The CDR3 DNA reads TGTGCCAGCAGCCGTGAAGGCGGGTTCCTGAAGGCTTTCTTT. The chain employs TRBV3-1 and TRBJ1-1; the D is unclear. Trimming shortened V by 4 bases and J by 11 bases, and 20 bases separated the two germline ends. Germline lookup yields CDR1 LGHDT and CDR2 YNNKEL (reference sequence). This CDR3 contains 14 residues.

The V gene is TRBV29-1, the J gene TRBJ1-1; no clear D gene. In germline, CDR1 is SQVTM, CDR2 ANQGSEA. V lost 7 bases to trimming and J lost 1 base, with 13 bases between them. This CDR3 has 13 residues. The CDR3 nucleotides are TGCAGCGGCCTACGGGCAGCGAACACTGAAGCTTTCTTT. It translates to CSGLRAANTEAFF.

This rearrangement joins TRBV30 to TRBJ2-5; TRBD1 is a possible D gene (6 bases). Deletions cut 0 bases from V and 7 bases from J, with 12 bases between. Germline-derived CDR1 and CDR2 are GTSNPN and SVGIG (reference sequence). The CDR3 runs to 13 residues. The CDR3 region has the DNA TGTGCCTGGAGTGTACGGGGCAGGGGGACCCAGTACTTC. Translation gives CAWSVRGRGTQYF.

The chain is built from TRBV27 and TRBJ1-2; no firm D call. Trimming stripped 3 bases from V and 8 bases from J, with 10 bases between. The CDR3 covers 12 residues. Germline V gene lookup returns CDR1 MNHEY and CDR2 SMNVEV (reference sequence). The CDR3 DNA reads as TGTGCCAGCAGTTTCGTGGGAGGCGGCTACACCTTC. Its translation: CASSFVGGGYTF.

The chain carries TRBV29-1 and TRBJ1-2; D remains unclear. V lost 3 bases, J lost 7 bases, and 18 bases lay in between. The CDR3 runs 14 residues. Germline lookup yields CDR1 SQVTM and CDR2 ANQGSEA. The CDR3 DNA is TGCAGCGTTGATACCCTGGAGGTCGGGTCTGGCTACACCTTC. It codes for CSVDTLEVGSGYTF.

The genes are TRBV2 and TRBJ2-3; D is undetermined. The CDR3 consists of 12 residues. The V end lost 6 bases, the J end lost 2 bases, and 6 bases lay between the germline ends. Germline assignment: CDR1 SNHLY and CDR2 FYNNEI. The DNA for the CDR3 is TGTGCCAGCAGGGCTATCACAGATACGCAGTATTTT. Its protein product is CASRAITDTQYF. Supplemented by reference TRBV2 and TRBJ2-3, the full variable domain reads EPEVTQTPSHQVTQMGQEVILRCVPISNHLYFYWYRQILGQKVEFLVSFYNNEISEKSEIFDDQFSVERPDGSNFTLKIRSTKLEDSAMYFCASRAITDTQYFGPGTRLTVL.

The DNA for the CDR3 is TGTGCCAGCAGCAGAACTAGCGGGGGATACACAGATACGCAGTATTTT. Protein product: CASSRTSGGYTDTQYF. This chain joins TRBV7-2 and TRBJ2-3, with 11 nucleotides matching TRBD2. The ends lost 5 bases at V and 2 bases at J; junction bases unmatched: 6. Per germline, CDR1 SGHTA and CDR2 FQGNSA. The CDR3 totals 16 residues.

DNA for the CDR3: TGCAGTGCTACTCAACCGGGTCCACTGGATGGCTACACCTTC. This codes for CSATQPGPLDGYTF. The chain has TRBV20-1 and TRBJ1-2; D unclear. The CDR3 has 14 residues. Trimming stripped 4 bases from V and 6 bases from J, with 18 bases between. Germline CDR1 reads DFQATT; CDR2 reads SNEGSKA (reference sequence).

This clonotype was found a few times. The rearrangement joins TRBV4-1 to TRBJ1-1; D not certain. CDR3 length: 15 residues. V was clipped by 2 bases and J by 2 bases, with 12 bases between them. Germline V gene lookup returns CDR1 MGHRA and CDR2 YSYEKL. CDR3 DNA: TGCGCCAGCAGCCAAATGATGACGTTTAACACTGAAGCTTTCTTT. This codes for CASSQMMTFNTEAFF.

The chain joins TRBV24-1 to TRBJ2-1; D unclear. In germline, CDR1 is KGHDR, CDR2 SFDVKD. V dropped 0 bases and J dropped 10 bases, with 3 bases sitting between them. The CDR3 extends over 11 amino acids. CDR3 in DNA: TGTGCCACCAGTGATTTGGTGGAGCAGTTCTTC. This sequence encodes CATSDLVEQFF.

V is TRBV23-1 and J is TRBJ1-2, with D uncertain. TRBV23-1 is noted as an ORF with a role that remains uncertain. V dropped 3 bases and J dropped 2 bases, with 10 bases sitting between them. The CDR3 has 14 amino acids. Written as DNA, the CDR3 is TGCGCCAGCAGTCAGTTACTAATGAACTATGGCTACACCTTC. Translation gives CASSQLLMNYGYTF.

This clonotype has just one count. The chain is built from TRBV30 and TRBJ1-2; no firm D call. CDR1 and CDR2 from the germline V gene are GTSNPN and SVGIG (reference sequence). The CDR3 sequence is 15 residues long. The germline V and J ends were trimmed by 0 bases and 7 bases, with 18 bases remaining between them. DNA of the CDR3: TGTGCCTGGAGTGTACTGGGCGGGCAAGCGGGTGGCTACACCTTC. Its translation is CAWSVLGGQAGGYTF.

The chain links TRBV9 to TRBJ2-1, with 10 positions matching TRBD2. V trimming: 4 bases; J trimming: 5 bases; junction bases outside the gene matches: 3. Germline lookup yields CDR1 SGDLS and CDR2 YYNGEE. CDR3 length: 14 amino acids. In DNA, the CDR3 is TGTGCCAGCAGCTGGACTAGCGGTAACAATGAGCAGTTCTTC. Its translation is CASSWTSGNNEQFF.

This clonotype appeared once. The V gene is TRBV30, the J gene TRBJ1-1; D is perhaps TRBD1 (6 bases). V dropped 8 bases and J dropped 0 bases, with 16 bases sitting between them. This CDR3 has 14 residues. Germline values: CDR1 GTSNPN, CDR2 SVGIG (reference sequence). The CDR3 loop is CAHRAGDMNTEAFF. The CDR3 DNA sequence: TGTGCCCATCGGGCAGGGGATATGAACACTGAAGCTTTCTTT.

The rearrangement uses TRBV30 and TRBJ2-7; 7 bases fit TRBD1. Germline CDR1 reads GTSNPN; CDR2 reads SVGIG (reference sequence). There are 12 residues in the CDR3. After removal of 4 bases from V and 5 bases from J, the junction contained 5 bases not matched to a gene. In DNA form, the CDR3 reads TGTGCCTGGAACAGGGGTCCCCACGAGCAGTACGTC. Translated, it gives CAWNRGPHEQYV.

The chain couples TRBV30 to TRBJ2-4; D unresolved. Trimming cost V 1 base and J 0 bases, with 10 bases left between them. The CDR3 contains 15 residues. The germline V gene has CDR1 GTSNPN and CDR2 SVGIG (reference sequence). The chain's CDR3 is CAWSDSALAKNIQYF. In DNA form, the CDR3 reads TGTGCCTGGAGTGACAGCGCTCTAGCCAAAAACATTCAGTACTTC.

The chain combines TRBV20-1 with TRBJ2-1, with D perhaps being TRBD1 or TRBD2 (5 bases each). CDR3 length equals 13 residues. Germline V gene lookup returns CDR1 DFQATT and CDR2 SNEGSKA (reference sequence). Trimming removed 3 bases at V and 7 bases at J, with 13 bases between. The DNA for the CDR3 is TGCAGTGCTAGTGGGGGTCGTTGGAATGAGCAGTTCTTC. It codes for CSASGGRWNEQFF.

The V and J genes are TRBV5-1 and TRBJ2-5, with TRBD2 matching 11 bases. Germline loops: CDR1 SGHRS, CDR2 YFSETQ. V shed 3 bases and J 4 bases; nucleotides not matched to a gene: 11. CDR3 length equals 17 residues. CDR3: CASSSKATSGVGETQYF. In DNA form, the CDR3 reads TGCGCCAGCAGCTCAAAAGCGACTAGCGGGGTGGGAGAGACCCAGTACTTC.

The chain recombines TRBV7-2 with TRBJ2-5; tentative D call: TRBD2 (5 bases). The V and J ends lost 5 bases and 4 bases respectively, with 17 bases between them. Germline CDR1 SGHTA, CDR2 FQGNSA. This CDR3 has 15 amino acids. CDR3 sequence reads: CASSRGGLSGETQYF. DNA of the CDR3: TGTGCCAGCAGCCGTGGAGGACTGAGTGGAGAGACCCAGTACTTC.

The chain employs TRBV6-5 and TRBJ1-2; no firm D call. The germline V gene has CDR1 MNHEY and CDR2 SVGAGI. CDR3 size: 13 residues. The V gene lost 7 bases and the J gene lost 8 bases, with 17 bases spanning the gap. The DNA for the CDR3 is TGTGCCAGCATCCCCTGGGGAGGGAGCGGCTACACCTTC. It encodes CASIPWGGSGYTF.

The J gene is TRBJ2-3, the V gene TRBV12-3 or TRBV12-4; D gene uncertain. This CDR3 spans 14 amino acids. The V end lost 2 bases, the J end lost 1 base, and 7 bases lay between the germline ends. CDR3 sequence (DNA): TGTGCCAGCAGTTTACAGGCCGGCACAGATACGCAGTATTTT. Protein product: CASSLQAGTDTQYF.

This clonotype has only a few counts. The CDR3 nucleotides are TGCAGCGGTTTGTCAACCGGGTCCTCAGTGGGCTACACCTTC. This translates into CSGLSTGSSVGYTF. The chain couples TRBV29-1 to TRBJ1-2; no reliable D call. V was cut by 7 bases and J by 8 bases, with 23 bases left in between. In germline, CDR1 is SQVTM, CDR2 ANQGSEA. This CDR3 has 14 residues.

The rearrangement links TRBV9 to TRBJ2-3; TRBD2 aligns across 9 bases. Germline CDR1 reads SGDLS; CDR2 reads YYNGEE. Trimming cost V 0 bases and J 2 bases; bases outside gene matches: 7. CDR3 size: 17 residues. The DNA for the CDR3 is TGTGCCAGCAGCGTAGCTTTAGGGACTAGCTTCACAGATACGCAGTATTTT. This translates into CASSVALGTSFTDTQYF.

The chain uses TRBV12-3 or TRBV12-4 and TRBJ1-1; no reliable D call. V shed 6 bases and J shed 0 bases, with 8 bases lying between them. This CDR3 region has 13 residues. The CDR3 sequence: CASRKEMNTEAFF. CDR3 bases: TGTGCCAGCAGGAAGGAGATGAACACTGAAGCTTTCTTT.